A selection of T cell receptor beta chains follows, all from one sample in a study of CXCR3-negative and CXCR3-positive naive CD8 T cells. Reanalyzing the 5' RACE reads, TCRdb keeps one entry per CDR3 protein, without DNA. The sample's table shows 40,000 to 45,000 distinct CDR3 sequences. The specimen was memory CD8+ T cells from blood. The receptors stem from a human donor in good health. Some clones in this sample may be carry-over from other donors' samples. Both conserved end residues are part of each CDR3. Fields, in order: clone size, V gene, J gene, CDR3 protein. Rows may omit the clone size; those that give it use once, few, many or a size class.

clone size: .; V gene: TRBV20-1; J gene: TRBJ2-5; CDR3 protein: CSARVEGGGGPRETQYF
clone size: .; V gene: TRBV10-3; J gene: TRBJ2-5; CDR3 protein: CAISEKETQYF
clone size: .; V gene: TRBV6-6; J gene: TRBJ1-2; CDR3 protein: CAISPGGHGYTF
clone size: .; V gene: TRBV15; J gene: TRBJ2-4; CDR3 protein: CATSSGTGSPAKNIQYF
clone size: .; V gene: TRBV5-4; J gene: TRBJ2-5; CDR3 protein: CASSLSGAETQYF
clone size: .; V gene: TRBV25-1; J gene: TRBJ2-5; CDR3 protein: CASSEYFPGTQETQYF
clone size: .; V gene: TRBV6-4; J gene: TRBJ1-1; CDR3 protein: CASSDGQGNTEAFF
clone size: .; V gene: TRBV6-1; J gene: TRBJ1-2; CDR3 protein: CASSAWTGSGGYTF
clone size: .; V gene: TRBV7-6; J gene: TRBJ2-2; CDR3 protein: CASSSSFNTGELFF
clone size: .; V gene: TRBV28; J gene: TRBJ1-2; CDR3 protein: CASSSSQGTHYGYTF
clone size: .; V gene: TRBV13; J gene: TRBJ2-7; CDR3 protein: CASSLESSTSYEQYF
clone size: medium-sized; V gene: TRBV6-2/TRBV6-3; J gene: TRBJ2-1; CDR3 protein: CASSLGTSYNEQFF
clone size: .; V gene: TRBV9; J gene: TRBJ1-2; CDR3 protein: CASSATVSSNYGYTF